Shown below are 17 T cell receptor beta chains from a single sample sequenced in a study of T cell repertoires in aging, cancer and after chemotherapy. TRB rearrangements spanning V, D and J were amplified using mixed TRB-A/B primers. MiXCR, applied by TCRdb to the multiplex PCR reads, yields one record per CDR3 protein. The table includes around 13,000 distinct CDR3 sequences, 35% detected once. The template was genomic DNA from peripheral blood, not RNA. The specimen sequenced was blood. These receptors came from a human donor in good health. The donor label of this sample is uncertain.

This clonotype has a handful of counts. The V gene is TRBV19, the J gene TRBJ2-5; TRBD2 matches at 11 bases. V gave up 3 bases and J gave up 1 base; unmatched junction bases: 10. The CDR3 totals 18 residues. CDR1 LNHDA and CDR2 SQIVND come from the germline V gene (reference sequence). CDR3 sequence (DNA): TGTGCCAGTAGTATGGGGAGTCTAGCGGGGGGTACCCAAGAGACCCAGTACTTC. This sequence encodes CASSMGSLAGGTQETQYF.

A note on this clonotype: It may be a read error: a sequence one base away is much more abundant. CDR3 sequence reads: CASRSYTPNEKLFF. Written as DNA, the CDR3 is TGTGCCAGTAGGTCGTATACACCTAATGAAAAACTGTTTTTT. The rearrangement joins TRBV19 to TRBJ1-4; D unclear. The CDR3 spans 14 residues. The germline V gene has CDR1 LNHDA and CDR2 SQIVND (reference sequence). The germline V and J ends were trimmed by 6 bases and 3 bases, with 11 bases remaining between them.

This clonotype is deemed medium-sized. This chain uses TRBV18 with TRBJ2-5; 11 bases match TRBD2. The germline V gene encodes CDR1 KGHSH and CDR2 LQKENI. There are 13 residues in the CDR3. The V segment lost 7 bases and the J segment 7 bases; nucleotides outside the gene matches: 5. The CDR3 reads CASYTGLAGTQYF. CDR3 nucleotide sequence: TGTGCCAGCTACACTGGACTAGCGGGGACCCAGTACTTC.

The rearrangement uses TRBV6-1 and TRBJ1-1; D is ambiguous. The V end was cut by 4 bases, the J end by 1 base, with 7 bases between. Germline assignment: CDR1 MNHNS and CDR2 SASEGT. CDR3 length: 13 residues. The CDR3 spells CASSVWRNTEAFF. DNA for the CDR3: TGTGCCAGCAGTGTGTGGAGGAACACTGAAGCTTTCTTT.

This clonotype was seen more than once but under ten times. This chain connects TRBV27 to TRBJ2-1; D may match TRBD1 or TRBD2 (5 bases each). V was clipped by 3 bases and J by 9 bases, with 6 bases between them. Germline V gene data show CDR1 as MNHEY and CDR2 as SMNVEV (reference sequence). The CDR3 covers 11 residues. CDR3 region: CASSLRGEQFF. CDR3 in DNA: TGTGCCAGCAGTTTGAGGGGTGAGCAGTTCTTC.

This clonotype has a single count. The rearrangement links TRBV6-1 to TRBJ2-7; D is undetermined. Germline V gene sequence: CDR1 MNHNS, CDR2 SASEGT. The V and J ends lost 4 bases and 0 bases respectively, with 7 bases between them. This CDR3 spans 13 amino acids. The CDR3 spells CASSVAVSYEQYF. The DNA of the CDR3 is TGTGCCAGCAGTGTGGCGGTCTCCTACGAGCAGTACTTC.

This chain connects TRBV19 to TRBJ1-5; possible D gene TRBD1, 6 bases. V dropped 1 base and J dropped 5 bases, with 15 bases sitting between them. The germline CDR1 and CDR2 sequences are LNHDA and SQIVND (reference sequence). The CDR3 extends over 16 amino acids. The CDR3 spells CASSIGNRVWDQPQHF. In nucleotides, the CDR3 is TGTGCCAGTAGTATAGGTAACAGGGTATGGGATCAGCCCCAGCATTTT.

Of note for this clonotype: This may arise from a read error, as a much more abundant clone is one base away. The CDR3 reads CSVETSGRASDQYF. Written as DNA, the CDR3 is TGCAGCGTTGAGACTAGCGGGAGGGCCTCCGATCAGTACTTC. The rearrangement joins TRBV29-1 to TRBJ2-7; 14 nucleotides agree with TRBD2. This CDR3 comprises 14 residues. Germline V CDR1 and CDR2: SQVTM, ANQGSEA. V gave up 3 bases and J gave up 10 bases; unmatched junction bases: 8.

The gene calls are TRBV12-3 or TRBV12-4 and TRBJ2-1; D is unclear. The V end was cut by 3 bases, the J end by 2 bases, with 11 bases between. This CDR3 has 15 residues. The CDR3 region is CASSLLPQTYNEQFF. CDR3 DNA sequence: TGTGCCAGCAGTTTGCTGCCCCAAACCTACAATGAGCAGTTCTTC.

This clonotype was seen more than once but under ten times. The chain employs TRBV5-4 and TRBJ2-3; 13 bases align to TRBD2. Germline values: CDR1 SGHNT, CDR2 YYREEE (reference sequence). Trimming cost V 3 bases and J 0 bases; bases outside gene matches: 7. The CDR3 loop spans 18 amino acids. The CDR3 bases are TGTGCCAGCAGCTCGGGACTAGCGGGGCCCACTAGCACAGATACGCAGTATTTT. Translating gives CASSSGLAGPTSTDTQYF.

This rearrangement joins TRBV6-6 to TRBJ2-3, with D hard to call. Between the trimmed V and J ends, which lost 0 bases and 4 bases, there was a span of 8 bases. CDR3 length equals 14 residues. Per the germline V gene, CDR1 is MNHNY and CDR2 is SVGAGI (reference sequence). As DNA, the CDR3 is TGTGCCAGCAGTTACTCGACAAGTCCAGATACGCAGTATTTT. It yields the protein CASSYSTSPDTQYF.

This rearrangement joins TRBV18 to TRBJ1-1, with D perhaps TRBD1 (6 bases). Per the germline V gene, CDR1 is KGHSH and CDR2 is LQKENI. The germline V and J ends were trimmed by 9 bases and 5 bases, with 13 bases remaining between them. CDR3 length equals 12 residues. CDR3 DNA sequence: TGTGCCAGTTCTACAGGGATAACTGAAGCTTTCTTT. Translating gives CASSTGITEAFF.

Judged by abundance, this clonotype is medium-sized. This rearrangement joins TRBV29-1 to TRBJ2-1; 15 nucleotides align to TRBD2. This CDR3 is 15 amino acids long. Germline V CDR1 and CDR2: SQVTM, ANQGSEA. The V and J ends lost 3 bases and 4 bases, in that order; junction bases with no gene match: 1. CDR3 region: CSVDGLAGGYNEQFF. Written as DNA, the CDR3 is TGCAGCGTTGATGGACTAGCGGGAGGGTACAATGAGCAGTTCTTC.

DNA of the CDR3: TGCGCCAGCAGCACGGGAAGAGGGGGGCCAGATACGCAGTATTTT. Its translation is CASSTGRGGPDTQYF. V usage is TRBV5-1 and J usage is TRBJ2-3; D may correspond to TRBD1 or TRBD2 (6 bases each). Germline-derived CDR1 and CDR2 are SGHRS and YFSETQ. The CDR3 consists of 15 residues. Trimming took off 4 bases at V and 4 bases at J, with 16 bases between the two ends.

This chain joins TRBV7-4 and TRBJ1-5, with TRBD1 matching over 7 bases. The length of the CDR3 is 19 residues. Trimming at V came to 1 base and at J to 0 bases, leaving 12 bases not matched to a gene. CDR1 is SGHVT, CDR2 SQSDAQ, per germline. CDR3 nucleotides: TGTGCCAGCAGCTTAGGATCGCAGGGGGTGAAGTGTAGCAATCAGCCCCAGCATTTT. Its protein is CASSLGSQGVKCSNQPQHF.

J is TRBJ2-3 and V is TRBV10-3; D possibly corresponds to TRBD2 (7 bases). This CDR3 comprises 14 residues. The V gene lost 10 bases and the J gene lost 2 bases, with 16 bases spanning the gap. Per germline, CDR1 ENHRY and CDR2 SYGVKD. The DNA of the CDR3 is TGTGCCAGCAGGTATGGGGGGGCCACAGATACGCAGTATTTT. Its protein product is CASRYGGATDTQYF.

This clonotype was detected only a few times. The chain couples TRBV27 to TRBJ2-1; 7 nucleotides line up with TRBD1. V shed 3 bases, J shed 4 bases, and the junction held 6 bases outside the gene matches. The germline CDR1 and CDR2 sequences are MNHEY and SMNVEV (reference sequence). The CDR3 consists of 15 residues. The CDR3, as DNA: TGTGCCAGCAGTTTTCAGGGACAGTCATACAATGAGCAGTTCTTC. Its protein product is CASSFQGQSYNEQFF.